The rows below give T cell receptor beta chains drawn from one sample of a study of CD8 T cell repertoires and HIV-1 epitope variants. The table came from immunoSEQ multiplex PCR; TCRdb's copy has only in-frame clones and leaves some out. The sample has some 7,000 clones; around three fifths are singletons. For these TCRs, the target antigens are not known. Sequenced material: cultured CD8+ T cells derived from PBMCs. The receptors derive from a male donor with HIV. CDR3s include the opening cysteine and the closing phenylalanine or tryptophan. Fields, in order: D gene, V gene, clone size, J gene, CDR3 DNA, CDR3 protein. A D gene is named only where the DNA matches it firmly. Clone size, where shown, is once, few, many, or a class for clones that have expanded.

D gene: TRBD2
V gene: TRBV29-1
clone size: few
J gene: TRBJ2-1
CDR3 DNA: TGCAGCGTTGAGTTTTTGTGGGGACTAGCGGGGGACTACAATGAGCAGTTCTTC
CDR3 protein: CSVEFLWGLAGDYNEQFF

D gene: -
V gene: TRBV27
clone size: -
J gene: TRBJ2-3
CDR3 DNA: TGTGCCAGCGGCTCTCCCCTGAGGACATTACTCACAGATACGCAGTATTTT
CDR3 protein: CASGSPLRTLLTDTQYF

D gene: TRBD1
V gene: TRBV19
clone size: -
J gene: TRBJ2-2
CDR3 DNA: TGTGCCAGTAGTCTTGATACCGGGACAGGGAACACCGGGGAGCTGTTTTTT
CDR3 protein: CASSLDTGTGNTGELFF

D gene: TRBD2
V gene: TRBV5-1
clone size: -
J gene: TRBJ2-3
CDR3 DNA: TGCGCCAGCAGCGGCCCCGGGACTAGCGGGAGTCCAGATACGCAGTATTTT
CDR3 protein: CASSGPGTSGSPDTQYF

D gene: TRBD1
V gene: TRBV2
clone size: -
J gene: TRBJ2-1
CDR3 DNA: TGTGCCAGCAGTGAACCCAAGGACAGGGTGGTTGGGAATGAGCAGTTCTTC
CDR3 protein: CASSEPKDRVVGNEQFF

D gene: -
V gene: TRBV27
clone size: -
J gene: TRBJ1-3
CDR3 DNA: TGTGCCAGTTCTACTTCAGGTTCCGTCGGAAACACCATATATTTT
CDR3 protein: CASSTSGSVGNTIYF

D gene: -
V gene: TRBV28
clone size: -
J gene: TRBJ1-4
CDR3 DNA: TGTGCCAGCAGTTTACCCACAGGGGAAAAACTGTTTTTT
CDR3 protein: CASSLPTGEKLFF

D gene: TRBD2
V gene: TRBV9
clone size: -
J gene: TRBJ2-5
CDR3 DNA: TGTGCCAGCAGCGTAGCTTCGAGCGGGGGGGAGACCCAGTACTTC
CDR3 protein: CASSVASSGGETQYF

D gene: -
V gene: TRBV7-9
clone size: -
J gene: TRBJ1-2
CDR3 DNA: TGTGCCAGCAGCCTACTGGGGTCCTCTGGCTACACCTTC
CDR3 protein: CASSLLGSSGYTF

D gene: TRBD1
V gene: TRBV29-1
clone size: few
J gene: TRBJ2-7
CDR3 DNA: TGCAGCGTATTCCCGGGACAGGAGCAGTACTTC
CDR3 protein: CSVFPGQEQYF

D gene: -
V gene: TRBV7-2
clone size: few
J gene: TRBJ2-7
CDR3 DNA: TGTGCCAGCAGCTTTACTTCCCGGGGGAGTACGTACGAGCAGTACTTC
CDR3 protein: CASSFTSRGSTYEQYF

D gene: TRBD1
V gene: TRBV6-1
clone size: few
J gene: TRBJ2-3
CDR3 DNA: TGTGCCAGCAGTGAAGGGACAGGGGAGACAGATACGCAGTATTTT
CDR3 protein: CASSEGTGETDTQYF

D gene: -
V gene: TRBV6-5
clone size: -
J gene: TRBJ2-7
CDR3 DNA: TGTGCCAGCAGTTACTCCTACCGAGAATGGGTCTACGAGCAGTACTTC
CDR3 protein: CASSYSYREWVYEQYF

D gene: -
V gene: TRBV7-2
clone size: -
J gene: TRBJ2-3
CDR3 DNA: TGTGCCAGCAGCTTATATGCCTTCGGGGACACAGATACGCAGTATTTT
CDR3 protein: CASSLYAFGDTDTQYF

D gene: -
V gene: TRBV4-3
clone size: -
J gene: TRBJ2-3
CDR3 DNA: TGCGCCAGCAGCCAAGATTATCCCAGAAACACAGATACGCAGTATTTT
CDR3 protein: CASSQDYPRNTDTQYF

D gene: TRBD2
V gene: TRBV11-2
clone size: -
J gene: TRBJ2-1
CDR3 DNA: TGTGCCAGCAGGGGTAGCGGGGTAGCTTACAATGAGCAGTTCTTC
CDR3 protein: CASRGSGVAYNEQFF

D gene: TRBD1
V gene: TRBV7-9
clone size: -
J gene: TRBJ2-2
CDR3 DNA: TGTGCCAGCAGCTTGGGGACAGGGCTCACCGGGGAGCTGTTTTTT
CDR3 protein: CASSLGTGLTGELFF

D gene: -
V gene: TRBV6-5
clone size: -
J gene: TRBJ1-2
CDR3 DNA: TGTGCCAGCAGCGCTCGGGGGGGAGAATATGGCTACACCTTC
CDR3 protein: CASSARGGEYGYTF

D gene: -
V gene: TRBV4-3
clone size: few
J gene: TRBJ2-7
CDR3 DNA: TGCGCCAGCAGCCAAGATCTGACATTGAACTACGAGCAGTACTTC
CDR3 protein: CASSQDLTLNYEQYF

D gene: -
V gene: TRBV19
clone size: once
J gene: TRBJ2-2
CDR3 DNA: TGTGCCAGTAGGGGGGTGTACACCGGGGAGCTGTTTTTT
CDR3 protein: CASRGVYTGELFF

D gene: TRBD1
V gene: TRBV7-2
clone size: -
J gene: TRBJ2-1
CDR3 DNA: TGTGCCAGCAGCTACATACTAGAGAGGACAGGGGACAATGAGCAGTTCTTC
CDR3 protein: CASSYILERTGDNEQFF

D gene: -
V gene: TRBV2
clone size: -
J gene: TRBJ1-6
CDR3 DNA: TGTGCCAGCAGTGTCGGGGAAAGGAATTCACCCCTCCACTTT
CDR3 protein: CASSVGERNSPLHF

D gene: -
V gene: TRBV6-1
clone size: -
J gene: TRBJ2-7
CDR3 DNA: TGTGCCAGCAACGGGGACTCCTACGAGCAGTACTTC
CDR3 protein: CASNGDSYEQYF

D gene: -
V gene: TRBV30
clone size: -
J gene: TRBJ2-4
CDR3 DNA: TGTGCCTGGAGTGCCGGGTCCGGGGCGGGAAACATTCAATACTTC
CDR3 protein: CAWSAGSGAGNIQYF

D gene: -
V gene: TRBV5-5
clone size: -
J gene: TRBJ2-7
CDR3 DNA: TGTGCCAGCAGCTTGGAGGGGGCGGGGTACGAGCAGTACTTC
CDR3 protein: CASSLEGAGYEQYF

D gene: -
V gene: TRBV7-8
clone size: -
J gene: TRBJ2-7
CDR3 DNA: TGTGCCAGCAGCTTCCTACCCCCCCGCGCCGAGCAGTACTTC
CDR3 protein: CASSFLPPRAEQYF

D gene: TRBD1
V gene: TRBV6-4
clone size: -
J gene: TRBJ1-1
CDR3 DNA: TGTGCCAGCAGTTCCCCCGGGACAGGGGTGATTTCCACTGAAGCTTTCTTT
CDR3 protein: CASSSPGTGVISTEAFF

D gene: -
V gene: TRBV5-6
clone size: -
J gene: TRBJ1-4
CDR3 DNA: TGTGCCAGCAGCTTAAGTACAGACGAAAAACTGTTTTTT
CDR3 protein: CASSLSTDEKLFF

D gene: -
V gene: TRBV19
clone size: large
J gene: TRBJ2-7
CDR3 DNA: TGTGCCAGTAGTACCCTAGCGACAGAATACGAGCAGTACTTC
CDR3 protein: CASSTLATEYEQYF

D gene: -
V gene: TRBV11-2
clone size: -
J gene: TRBJ2-4
CDR3 DNA: TGTGCCAGCAGCTTAGACCCCAGCAGCTACCGGTACTTC
CDR3 protein: CASSLDPSSYRYF